This T cell receptor beta chain emerged from a study of sequential checkpoint blockade in melanoma. On the study more broadly: Each arm's sequence ended with maintenance nivolumab.

The CDR3 has 14 residues. Germline assignment: CDR1 SGHDT and CDR2 YYEEEE. Treatment in this sample: randomized to nivolumab then ipilimumab (arm A) or the reverse (arm B). Sorted cells were live CD3+CD8+, lacking CD19 and CD56, from PBMCs. Sequencing was performed with immunoSEQ multiplex PCR; in TCRdb, only in-frame clones are kept and a portion is missing. The table records around 6,000 clones, roughly 50% of them present only once. V usage is TRBV5-6 and J usage is TRBJ2-5; TRBD1 might be the D (5 bases). The better agreement between TRBJ2-7 and the DNA end casts doubt on the J call. Specimen: CD8+ T cells sorted from blood (inferred from file names), collected from a patient given nivolumab and ipilimumab in sequence. The receptor comes from a human donor with melanoma. CDR3 coding DNA: TGTGCCAGCAGCTTGGCAGGGTCCCCCTACGAGCAGTACTTC. Translated, it gives CASSLAGSPYEQYF.